This T cell receptor beta chain is from a study of tumor and adjacent non-tumor tissue in lung cancer (dated 2018 in TCRdb). Describing the broader study: The cohort included more than nine adenocarcinoma, a couple of squamous cell carcinoma and 1 small cell lung cancer patients. Ages among the approximately 15 patients ranged from roughly 30 to 85 years, there were some 10 men and 5 women, and disease was at TNM stage I to III. Sequencing generated a total of more than 100 million productive TCRbeta reads, averaging roughly 4.2 million reads per sample. The study compared bulk TCRbeta repertoires between lung tumor tissue and matched distant non-tumor lung tissue from over 12 lung cancer patients. Some 30 paired specimens, one tumor and one normal lung sample per patient, were profiled by TCRbeta CDR3 sequencing. General conclusions and limits of the study: The sequencing platform is not named in the methods, and unique molecular identifiers are not mentioned. Only approximately 14 patients were in the cohort, and the authors stated that larger samples and more detailed clinical data are needed. The top 100 clones accounted for a significantly larger cumulative portion of the repertoire in normal lung than in tumor tissue. Because peripheral blood was not sequenced, the blood TCRbeta repertoires of the lung cancer patients in the study went unexamined. Tumor tissue showed significantly higher TCR diversity (inverse Simpson) than normal lung tissue, at around 450 vs 150 (P = 0.0075, Mann-Whitney U test). TCR diversity was significantly higher in younger patients, and greater tumor TCR diversity was associated with shorter overall survival and shorter disease-free survival.

V is trimmed back by 1 base and J by 0 bases, and the junction contains 0 bases that no gene match accounts for. The CDR3 numbers 14 residues from cysteine through phenylalanine. Solely the CDR3 DNA is kept, with 42 bases framed from the first base. The germline V gene encodes CDR1 MNHNS and CDR2 SASEGT. By its share of the sample, this clonotype is medium-sized (0.01 to 0.1%). Which antigen it targets is not known. No base-level quality is on record; no much larger clone is a single base apart. Library creation used multiplex PCR. Sequencing instrument: Illumina HiSeq 2500. TCRbeta libraries were constructed through three rounds of nested PCR with primers (Table S4) according to protocols modified from ARM-PCR. PCR products of 200-500 bp were gel-excised and purified with the QIAquick gel extraction kit before sequencing. In the paper's pipeline: Trimmomatic was used to clean the reads, FLASH merged the cleaned reads into complete CDR3 sequences, and MiTCR assigned the sequences to V(D)J germline segments. Clonal diversity was calculated as the inverse Simpson's index using VDJtools. In-frame sequences lacking a premature stop codon were counted as productive reads. TCRdb ran its own pipeline on the public reads, namely fastp trimming at Q25 and MiXCR clone calling, and kept in-frame beta chains. Each CDR3 protein gets just one entry, which takes the most common genes and DNA from the rows behind it. The V and J calls here are based on TCRdb, not the publication. The sample data list roughly 70,000 distinct CDR3 sequences, and about 80% of these were observed just once. In total, the top ten clones hold 25% to 30% of the sample.

Bulk unsorted tissue served as the source for RNA extraction, and RNA quality was assessed using a NanoDrop ND-1000 and an Agilent 2100. The donors were newly diagnosed lung cancer patients admitted for thoracic surgery in China from August to November 2014 who had not received prior chemotherapy. Patients with previous radiotherapy or chemotherapy, or with another concurrent cancer, were excluded from the study. Surgical tissue pieces of about 1-2.2 cm3 were preserved in RNAlater solution and stored at -80 °C until use. The sequence joins TRBV6-1 to TRBJ2-7; 7 of the junction bases match TRBD1. The receptor was derived from a man aged 55 to 70 with non-small cell lung cancer. Sequencing was performed on lung tumor tissue. In nucleotides, the sequence is TGTGCCAGCAGTGAAGGGGACAGCTCCTACGAGCAGTACTTC. Its translation reads: CASSEGDSSYEQYF.